The clone carrying this T cell receptor beta chain was detected only a few times. What it recognizes is unknown. One end of the junction is discordant with germline, which a read error may explain. This sample was included in a study of T-cell memory formation after mild COVID-19. For the study at large: TCR clusters mostly belonged to single donors.

CDR1 and CDR2 from the germline V gene are SGHRS and YFSETQ. The CDR3 has 12 residues. TCRdb analysed the 5' RACE reads with MiXCR anew, one entry per CDR3 protein. The sample lists about 470,000 distinct CDR3 sequences, over 15% occurring once. Notes on the study in general: Day 37-peaking second-wave clones had unconfirmed SARS-CoV-2 specificity. Within pre-infection memory, some responding clones were found, suggesting cross-reactive memory joined. The study found balanced CD4/CD8 in clones contracting day 15 to 85 and a CD4+ lean in later expanders.

The chain links TRBV5-1 to TRBJ1-1, with 11 bases identical to TRBD1. This receptor was identified in an adult woman who had mild COVID-19 (a few samples of this study predate the infection). Cell type and time point are not known. Input material: PBMCs or a T cell subset sorted from them (not recorded which). In nucleotides, the CDR3 is TGCGCCAGCAGCTTGGGTGGACAGGGGGCGACCTTT. As protein: CASSLGGQGATF.